The T cell receptor beta chain under discussion was sequenced for a study of graft-versus-host responses after intestinal transplantation. Germline V gives CDR1 SGDLS, CDR2 YYNGEE. Trimming shortened V by 3 bases and J by 0 bases, and 7 bases separated the two germline ends. The CDR3 contains 14 residues. About this clone itself: Its matching antigen is unknown.

The assay was immunoSEQ multiplex PCR, and TCRdb's table has in-frame clones only and misses some. Found here are 90,000 to 150,000 clones, 80% to 95% of them singletons; the top ten hold 0.095% to 0.15%. The sample consisted of unstimulated CD4+ T cells sorted from spleen or lymph node cells, taken before intestinal transplant. The clonotype originates from a human donor who received an intestinal transplant. This chain connects TRBV9 to TRBJ1-3, with D uncertain. The CDR3 nucleotides read TGTGCCAGCAGCGCCAGTTTCTCTGGAAACACCATATATTTT. Protein sequence: CASSASFSGNTIYF.